This section outlines one TCR beta chain sequence together with its context. Its antigen target is currently unknown. Base qualities are not provided; no much larger clone lies one nucleotide away. CDR1 and CDR2, looked up from the germline V gene, are SGHVS and FQNEAQ. Trimming costs V 7 bases and J 2 bases, and their ends lie 13 bases apart. From the cysteine up to the phenylalanine, the CDR3 has a length of 14 residues. The entry retains the CDR3 DNA only, 42 bases that are in frame from base 1. The ViraFEST assay stimulated PBMC with viral peptide pools and then used TCR sequencing to identify antigen-specific CD4+ T cell clonotypes by expansion. After around ten days of culture, CD4+ T cells were isolated with the EasySep CD4+ T cell isolation kit. None of the healthy vaccine recipients had a prior SARS-CoV-2 infection, which was confirmed by nucleocapsid antibody tests that came back negative both before and after vaccination. About 2.1 million PBMC per well were cultured with approximately 10 ug/ml peptides in IMDM containing 5% human AB serum, 10 IU/ml IL-2 and gentamicin. Half of the culture medium was replaced with fresh IL-2-containing medium on days 3 and 7. Each peptide stimulation condition was cultured in triplicate wells unless otherwise noted. Using Ficoll-Paque Plus gradient centrifugation, PBMC were separated from whole blood and then either used fresh or cryopreserved at -140C. The spike proteins of SARS-CoV-2 and of the common cold coronaviruses HCoV-NL63, HCoV-OC43 and HCoV-229E were spanned by overlapping peptide pools. The QIAamp micro DNA kit was used to extract genomic DNA from the cultured CD4+ T cells.

The data originate from a study of vaccination effects on CD4 cells after COVID-19 (dated by TCRdb to 2022 to 2024). Background for the entire study: Each participant received two doses of an mRNA SARS-CoV-2 vaccine, either BNT162b2 or mRNA-1273. In both COVID-19 convalescent patients and infection-naive vaccine recipients, the study compared SARS-CoV-2 spike-specific CD4+ TCR repertoires from before mRNA vaccination with those from after it. The full study included approximately nine COVID-19 convalescent patients and several SARS-CoV-2-naive healthy vaccine recipients. Cultures from other donors in the study were sequenced using the Oncomine TCR Beta short-read assay on an Illumina iSeq 100. Overall results and qualifications from the work: Only a small number of convalescent patients were included, and no early post-infection timepoints were available, which limited the study. Among healthy vaccine recipients, nearly all vaccine-induced clones were SARS-CoV-2 mono-reactive, and just 1 of 255 was cross-reactive with common cold coronaviruses. Clones induced by infection and clones induced by vaccination both contracted markedly at late timepoints after vaccination, which fits with T cell responses waning over time.

Library method: the immunoSEQ multiplex PCR assay. DNA from the CD4+ T cells that had been cultured and isolated underwent TCR beta CDR3 sequencing. On the authors' methods: The analysis removed non-productive TCR sequences, trimmed reads to the CDR3 region, and retained only CDR3s that were 7 or more amino acids long. Antigen-specific clonotypes were identified using the MANAFEST web app by comparison of expansion in peptide wells against reference cultures. To be called positive, a clone needed expansion at FDR<0.05 compared with the reference and with all other wells, an odds ratio greater than 5, and a frequency greater than 0.1% in two replicate wells. Cross-reactive clonotypes were defined as significantly expanded in SARS-CoV-2 spike wells and in at least one common cold coronavirus spike condition. Levenshtein distance calculated with the stringdist R package was used to assess CDR3 similarity, and unrooted trees were constructed with ape in R 3.6.1. The table was pulled from immuneACCESS by TCRdb, which kept in-frame rearrangements only. Such tables lose some clones; where checked, under half of the loss comes from unresolved V genes, and the rest has no known cause. V and J calls and clone size are as listed in that table; D and trimming were resolved from the DNA. The sample includes under 40,000 clones, with 55% to 85% observed a single time. Of the sample, approximately 30% falls within the top ten clones.

The V gene is TRBV7-8 and the J gene is TRBJ2-3; D gene: possibly TRBD2, on 6 matching bases. This receptor was obtained from a human donor who received a COVID-19 vaccine. The material sequenced was CD4+ T cells from PBMCs cultured with HCoV-OC43 spike peptides, taken before COVID-19 vaccination. This sample's cell subset or site label indicates: HCoV-OC43 spike overlapping peptide pool stimulation. The CDR3 amino acid sequence is: CASTPAGTTDTQYF. The DNA sequence is given as TGTGCCAGCACCCCCGCGGGGACCACAGATACGCAGTATTTT.